Presented here are 10 T cell receptor beta chains from one specimen sequenced in a study of graft-versus-host responses after intestinal transplantation. For these receptors, no antigen is known. Data came from immunoSEQ multiplex PCR; TCRdb stores just in-frame clones and leaves some out. This table has 100,000 to 130,000 clones, roughly 89% appearing once. The sample consisted of unstimulated CD4+ T cells sorted from spleen or lymph node cells, taken before transplant. These receptors were obtained from a human donor who was the organ donor for an intestinal transplant.

This chain uses TRBV30 with TRBJ1-2; TRBD1 agrees at 7 bases. The CDR3 length is 14 residues. CDR1 is GTSNPN, CDR2 SVGIG, per germline (reference sequence). Trimming removed 6 bases from V and 4 bases from J; junction bases left unmatched: 11. In DNA form, the CDR3 reads TGTGCCTGCCTCAGGGGGGGGCTTCGCTATGGCTACACCTTC. Its translation: CACLRGGLRYGYTF. Full variable domain (remainder filled in from reference TRBV30 and TRBJ1-2): SQTIHQWPATLVQPVGSPLSLECTVEGTSNPNLYWYRQAAGRGLQLLFYSVGIGQISSEVPQNLSASRPQDRQFILSSKKLLLSDSGFYLCACLRGGLRYGYTFGSGTRLTVV.

The chain links TRBV5-1 to TRBJ2-7; tentatively, D is TRBD2 (7 bases). Trimming removed 4 bases from V and 4 bases from J, with 18 bases in between. The CDR3 consists of 15 residues. The germline CDR1 and CDR2 sequences are SGHRS and YFSETQ. The CDR3 sequence is CASSRGGGLDYEQYF. The CDR3 bases are TGCGCCAGCAGCCGGGGAGGGGGATTGGATTACGAGCAGTACTTC.

The chain links TRBV5-4 to TRBJ1-5; tentative D call: TRBD1 (5 bases). CDR1 SGHNT and CDR2 YYREEE come from the germline V gene (reference sequence). The CDR3 spans 16 residues. Trimming shortened V by 4 bases and J by 5 bases, and 19 bases separated the two germline ends. The CDR3: CASSQDVGQGDQPQHF. In nucleotides, the CDR3 is TGTGCCAGCAGCCAAGATGTAGGGCAGGGCGATCAGCCCCAGCATTTT.

The chain employs TRBV5-1 and TRBJ2-3, with 11 bases that match TRBD2. J gave up 7 bases and V 1 base, and 5 bases lay outside the gene matches. CDR1 is SGHRS and CDR2 is YFSETQ in the germline V gene. The CDR3 runs 15 residues. The CDR3, as DNA: TGCGCCAGCAGCTTGAGTGGGACTAGCGGTAATACGCAGTATTTT. Translation: CASSLSGTSGNTQYF.

This sequence joins TRBV27 and TRBJ2-1; 10 bases align to TRBD2. There are 17 residues in the CDR3. CDR1 and CDR2 (germline): MNHEY, SMNVEV (reference sequence). With 4 bases clipped from V and 9 bases from J, the junction kept 15 bases outside the gene matches. CDR3 sequence reads: CASSSRRSGGAFGEQFF. The CDR3 DNA follows: TGTGCCAGCAGTTCCCGTCGGAGCGGGGGGGCCTTCGGTGAGCAGTTCTTC.

This clone was observed a single time. The chain employs TRBV6-5 and TRBJ2-7, with D uncertain. The CDR3 has 12 amino acids. Germline V gene sequence: CDR1 MNHEY, CDR2 SVGAGI. Trimming took 5 bases from V and 2 from J, leaving 7 bases between them. This CDR3 is CASSLSAYEQYF. The CDR3, as DNA: TGTGCCAGCAGTCTCTCAGCCTACGAGCAGTACTTC.

The chain uses TRBV5-4 and TRBJ2-1, with 8 positions matching TRBD2. The CDR3 runs 14 residues. V was clipped by 4 bases and J by 5 bases; unmatched bases: 5. CDR1 and CDR2 (germline): SGHNT, YYREEE (reference sequence). Written as DNA, the CDR3 is TGTGCCAGCAGCACCGGGACTAGAGACAATGAGCAGTTCTTC. Residues: CASSTGTRDNEQFF.

The chain employs TRBV11-2 and TRBJ1-2; TRBD1 might be the D (5 bases). The CDR3 sequence is 15 residues long. Germline CDR1 SGHAT, CDR2 FQNNGV. Between the trimmed V and J ends, which lost 0 bases and 4 bases, there was a span of 12 bases. CDR3 nucleotide sequence: TGTGCCAGCAGCTTAGACAGGGCGGGTTCCTATGGCTACACCTTC. This codes for CASSLDRAGSYGYTF.

The rearrangement links TRBV6-1 to TRBJ2-4, with D unresolved. Germline assignment: CDR1 MNHNS and CDR2 SASEGT. V was clipped by 10 bases and J by 3 bases, with 13 bases between them. The CDR3 loop spans 13 amino acids. CDR3: CATIDPFKNIQYF. The CDR3 nucleotides are TGTGCCACCATAGACCCATTCAAAAACATTCAGTACTTC.

This chain uses TRBV18 with TRBJ2-4; 9 nucleotides align to TRBD1. The CDR3 totals 15 residues. Germline lookup yields CDR1 KGHSH and CDR2 LQKENI. Trimming at V came to 3 bases and at J to 7 bases, leaving 7 bases not matched to a gene. CDR3 sequence (DNA): TGTGCCAGCTCACCCACGGGGACAGGGCGGAACATTCAGTACTTC. This sequence encodes CASSPTGTGRNIQYF. The entire variable domain, with the rest obtained from reference TRBV18 and TRBJ2-4, is as follows: NAGVMQNPRHLVRRRGQEARLRCSPMKGHSHVYWYRQLPEEGLKFMVYLQKENIIDESGMPKERFSAEFPKEGPSILRIQQVVRGDSAAYFCASSPTGTGRNIQYFGAGTRLSVL.